This T cell receptor beta chain originates from a study of response to subunit inactivated influenza vaccine. TCRdb passed the RT-PCR reads through MiXCR, listing each CDR3 protein once. The repertoire holds approximately 170,000 distinct CDR3 sequences, 10% to 15% seen once, with about 29% in the top ten. V lost 3 bases and J lost 3, with 9 bases in between. This CDR3 region has 14 residues. This sample also belongs to another study, concerning T cells expressing NK-cell markers. According to that study: In generating TCR beta cDNA, 5'RACE template switching with UMIs was used. What restricted sorting to alpha-beta TCR T cells in several experiments was an anti-gamma-delta TCR antibody.

The sequence was obtained from a man between 45 and 60 years old who received an inactivated influenza vaccine. The chain joins TRBV12-3 or TRBV12-4 to TRBJ2-1, with TRBD2 as a possible D gene (5 bases). The source material was CD8+ T cells sorted from PBMCs, sampled 11 to 12 days after vaccination. In DNA form, the CDR3 reads TGTGCCAGCAGTTTTTATGAGGGCTACAATGAGCAGTTCTTC. Its protein product is CASSFYEGYNEQFF.